The subject of this entry is one T cell receptor beta chain. Antigen unknown. From the RACE reads, TCRdb called clonotypes with MiXCR, one entry per CDR3 protein. Of around 31,000 distinct CDR3 sequences listed, nearly 7.5% were seen once; the top ten hold approximately 9.8%. Time point of the sample: healthy volunteer bleed at 2 weeks. Unseparated into fractions, whole blood served as the source from which total RNA was extracted. This record belongs to a study of human T cells and chemical hapten exposure. Whole-study context: Among samples, TCR yields varied mainly because of small differences in pooled library volume. Overall study findings and caveats: TCRs whose frequency exceeded 1 in 1000 remained the same following DPC sensitization.

The material sequenced was whole blood. This sequence originates from a human donor in good health. Some clones in this sample may be carry-over from other donors' samples.

Here the CDR3 reads CASSLGQGQPQHF. In DNA, the CDR3 is TGCGCCAGCAGCTTGGGACAGGGGCAGCCCCAGCATTTT. The chain combines TRBV5-1 with TRBJ1-5; TRBD1 agrees at 8 bases. Trimming cost V 0 bases and J 7 bases; bases outside gene matches: 0. This CDR3 contains 13 residues. In germline, CDR1 is SGHRS, CDR2 YFSETQ.